What follows describes a single T cell receptor beta chain. As yet, its antigen is unknown. TCRdb used MiXCR to reprocess the reads, holding one entry per CDR3 protein. The sample holds 49,000 or so distinct CDR3 sequences, around 18% seen once. These data are taken from a study of T cell repertoires in cytomegalovirus infection. Study-level information: HLA-C-restricted CMV epitopes, recently identified, and well-studied HLA-B-restricted ones were used by the study. General study results and limits: Dominating the ex vivo response were TCR beta clonotypes that were CMV-specific and HLA-C-restricted.

J gave up 11 bases and V 0 bases, and 6 bases lay outside the gene matches. Germline loops: CDR1 SGHDN, CDR2 FVKESK. This CDR3 comprises 15 residues. The specimen was CD8+ T cells from cultured PBMCs, collected from culture after CMV antigen stimulation. The clonotype comes from a human donor in good health (CMV status not recorded). Some clones in this sample may be carry-over from other donors' samples. The rearrangement joins TRBV14 to TRBJ1-6, with 8 bases identical to TRBD1. The CDR3 DNA is TGTGCCAGCAGCCAAGATCCGACAGGGGTTGCACCCCTCCACTTT. Translation: CASSQDPTGVAPLHF.